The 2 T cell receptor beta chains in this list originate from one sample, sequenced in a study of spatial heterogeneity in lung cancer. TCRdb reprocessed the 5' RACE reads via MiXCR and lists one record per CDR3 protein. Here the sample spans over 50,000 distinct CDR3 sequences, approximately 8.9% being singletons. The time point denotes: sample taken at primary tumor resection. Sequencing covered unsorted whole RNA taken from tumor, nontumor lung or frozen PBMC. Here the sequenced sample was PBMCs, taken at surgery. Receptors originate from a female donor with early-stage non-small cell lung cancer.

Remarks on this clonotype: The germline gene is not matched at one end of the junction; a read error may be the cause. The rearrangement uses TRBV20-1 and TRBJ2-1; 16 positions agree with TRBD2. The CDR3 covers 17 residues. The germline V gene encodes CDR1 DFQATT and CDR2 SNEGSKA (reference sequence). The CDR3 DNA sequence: TGCAGTGCAGACCCCGGGACTAGCGGGAGGGACTACAATGAGCGGTTCTTC. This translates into CSADPGTSGRDYNERFF.

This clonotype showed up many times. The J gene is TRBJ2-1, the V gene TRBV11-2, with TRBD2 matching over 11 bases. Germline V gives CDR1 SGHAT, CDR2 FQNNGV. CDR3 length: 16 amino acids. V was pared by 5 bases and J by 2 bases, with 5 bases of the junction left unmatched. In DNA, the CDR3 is TGTGCCAGCAGCCCACCACTAGCGGGGGCCTACAATGAGCAGTTCTTC. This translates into CASSPPLAGAYNEQFF. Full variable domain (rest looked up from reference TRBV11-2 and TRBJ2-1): EAGVAQSPRYKIIEKRQSVAFWCNPISGHATLYWYQQILGQGPKLLIQFQNNGVVDDSQLPKDRFSAERLKGVDSTLKIQPAKLEDSAVYLCASSPPLAGAYNEQFFGPGTRLTVL.